This T cell receptor (beta chain) was documented in a study of T cell responses to AZD1222 COVID-19 vaccine. Whole-study results and caveats: After the peak T cell response, and only then, were repertoires sampled.

TCRdb keeps only in-frame clones here, not all; method: immunoSEQ multiplex PCR. Among 120,000 to 150,000 clones listed, just over 90% were seen once. Comments on this clone: Its target is unknown.

V was trimmed by 5 bases and J by 2 bases, leaving 10 bases between them. CDR1 and CDR2 from the germline V gene are SGHVS and FNYEAQ. The CDR3 consists of 13 residues. The sequenced sample was peripheral blood, obtained on day 0 of MenACWY control vaccination. This chain links TRBV7-6 with TRBJ2-7, with D tentatively TRBD2 (6 bases). The sequence came from an adult in good health. As DNA, the CDR3 is TGTGCCAGCAGCGGGAGGTTCCCCTACGAGCAGTACTTC. Translating it yields CASSGRFPYEQYF. Using reference TRBV7-6 and TRBJ2-7 for the parts outside the CDR3, the full variable domain is GAGVSQSPRYKVTKRGQDVALRCDPISGHVSLYWYRQALGQGPEFLTYFNYEAQQDKSGLPNDRFSAERPEGSISTLTIQRTEQRDSAMYRCASSGRFPYEQYFGPGTRLTVT.